The rows below give T cell receptor beta chains drawn from one sample of a study of OX40 agonist ivuxolimab in advanced cancers. The assay was immunoSEQ multiplex PCR, and TCRdb's table has in-frame clones only and misses some. The table shows roughly 16,000 clones, with over 70% occurring only once. Specimen: CD4+ or CD8+ T cells sorted from blood, collected in a trial of the OX40 agonist ivuxolimab. The receptors here all came from an adult with an advanced solid tumor such as melanoma, head and neck, liver or kidney cancer. The CDR3 runs from the conserved cysteine through the conserved F or W. A D gene is named only where the DNA matches it firmly. Size tells how often a clone was seen (once, few, many) or the class of an expanded clone, and some rows leave it out.

clone_size,j_call,d_call,v_call,cdr3_aa,cdr3_nt
.,TRBJ1-6,.,TRBV4-2,CASSQEVAPFYNSPLHF,TGTGCCAGCAGCCAAGAAGTTGCCCCATTCTATAATTCACCCCTCCACTTT
.,TRBJ1-1,.,TRBV19,CASTKGLSTEAFF,TGTGCCAGTACGAAGGGCTTGAGCACTGAAGCTTTCTTT
.,TRBJ1-2,TRBD1,TRBV4-1,CASSRVPGTDLYGYTF,TGCGCCAGCAGCCGAGTTCCCGGGACAGACCTCTATGGCTACACCTTC
.,TRBJ2-7,TRBD1,TRBV6-5,CASSSGQGYEQYF,TGTGCCAGCAGCTCGGGACAGGGCTACGAGCAGTACTTC
.,TRBJ2-5,.,TRBV4-1,CASSQDMAAVGIQETQYF,TGCGCCAGCAGCCAAGATATGGCAGCGGTGGGGATCCAAGAGACCCAGTACTTC
.,TRBJ2-2,TRBD2,TRBV7-3,CASSLEGPSGASWELFF,TGTGCCAGCAGCTTAGAAGGGCCTAGCGGGGCATCGTGGGAGCTGTTTTTT
.,TRBJ1-4,.,TRBV9,CASSVWPNEKLFF,TGTGCCAGCAGCGTTTGGCCGAATGAAAAACTGTTTTTT
few,TRBJ2-7,.,TRBV7-6,CASSPGPNYEQYF,TGTGCCAGCAGCCCGGGACCTAATTACGAGCAGTACTTC
few,TRBJ1-1,TRBD1,TRBV19,CASRQGQGVGRSPEAFF,TGTGCCAGTAGACAGGGACAGGGAGTTGGGAGGAGTCCTGAAGCTTTCTTT
.,TRBJ2-3,.,TRBV5-1,CASSFLGSGGTDTQYF,TGCGCCAGCAGCTTTTTGGGGTCAGGTGGTACAGATACGCAGTATTTT
.,TRBJ1-1,.,TRBV6-6,CASSYDTLDTEAFF,TGTGCCAGCAGTTACGACACCTTAGACACTGAAGCTTTCTTT
.,TRBJ2-1,.,TRBV6-5,CASSYGNNEQFF,TGTGCCAGCAGTTACGGGAACAATGAGCAGTTCTTC
few,TRBJ1-2,.,TRBV19,CASSNGDDPYGYTF,TGTGCCAGTAGCAACGGTGATGATCCCTATGGCTACACCTTC
.,TRBJ1-2,.,TRBV30,CAWSGGNDGYTF,TGTGCCTGGAGTGGGGGTAACGATGGCTACACCTTC
.,TRBJ1-1,.,TRBV4-1,CASSHPGGEAFF,TGCGCCAGCAGCCACCCGGGAGGGGAAGCTTTCTTT
.,TRBJ2-7,.,TRBV5-6,CASSLTGSSYEQYF,TGTGCCAGCAGCTTGACAGGGAGCTCCTACGAGCAGTACTTC
.,TRBJ1-1,.,TRBV27,CASSPRANTEAFF,TGTGCCAGCAGCCCACGGGCCAACACTGAAGCTTTCTTT
.,TRBJ2-2,.,TRBV27,CASSFARGRGTGELFF,TGTGCCAGCAGTTTCGCCAGGGGGCGGGGGACCGGGGAGCTGTTTTTT
.,TRBJ1-1,.,TRBV4-3,CASSQVLSGDEAFF,TGCGCCAGCAGCCAAGTATTGTCAGGGGATGAAGCTTTCTTT
.,TRBJ1-1,.,TRBV19,CASSTSTEAFF,TGTGCCAGTAGTACCTCCACTGAAGCTTTCTTT
.,TRBJ2-1,.,TRBV5-4,CASSWEADYNEQFF,TGTGCCAGCAGCTGGGAGGCCGACTACAATGAGCAGTTCTTC
few,TRBJ1-1,TRBD1,TRBV7-6,CASSPTGDLEAFF,TGTGCCAGCAGCCCTACAGGGGACCTTGAAGCTTTCTTT
.,TRBJ1-1,.,TRBV5-6,CASSFGDSGGRDAFF,TGTGCCAGCAGCTTCGGGGACTCGGGAGGGCGGGATGCTTTCTTT